These 25 T cell receptor beta chains were sequenced from one sample in a study of shared clonotypes between healthy human individuals. Generated by immunoSEQ multiplex PCR, the TCRdb table keeps only in-frame clones and is missing some. The sample shows fewer than 800,000 clones, just over 90% of them seen only once. Terminally differentiated effector memory CD45RA+ cells were excluded by CCR7 positive selection of CD45RO-negative cells. Source material: naive CD8+ T cells sorted from blood. The receptors shown here come from a man aged 30-40 years in good health.

The chain employs TRBV7-9 and TRBJ2-1; 9 nucleotides line up with TRBD2. V gave up 1 base and J gave up 0 bases; unmatched junction bases: 10. The germline V gene has CDR1 SEHNR and CDR2 FQNEAQ (reference sequence). The CDR3 extends over 19 amino acids. The CDR3 region has the DNA TGTGCCAGCAGCTTAGTGGCTAGCGGGATTGGCAGCTCCTACAATGAGCAGTTCTTC. It is translated as CASSLVASGIGSSYNEQFF.

This chain joins TRBV7-9 and TRBJ2-2, with TRBD1 identical over 10 bases. This CDR3 is built from 16 residues. V gave up 1 base and J gave up 5 bases; unmatched junction bases: 4. From germline, CDR1 is SEHNR and CDR2 FQNEAQ (reference sequence). Here the CDR3 DNA reads TGTGCCAGCAGCTTAGAGGGACAGGGGAGGACCGGGGAGCTGTTTTTT. It yields the protein CASSLEGQGRTGELFF.

The gene calls are TRBV6-5 and TRBJ2-1, with 15 bases fitting TRBD2. The CDR3 is made up of 15 amino acids. With V trimmed by 5 bases and J by 10 bases, 6 bases remained unmatched. In germline, CDR1 is MNHEY, CDR2 SVGAGI. CDR3 region: CASSRTSGRAREQFF. The CDR3 nucleotides are TGTGCCAGCAGTAGGACTAGCGGGAGGGCCAGGGAGCAGTTCTTC.

The rearrangement joins TRBV18 to TRBJ2-7; the D gene could be TRBD1 or TRBD2 (6 bases each). Germline assignment: CDR1 KGHSH and CDR2 LQKENI. Trimming stripped 0 bases from V and 5 bases from J, with 11 bases between. The CDR3 sequence is 14 residues long. CDR3 nucleotides: TGTGCCAGCTCACCACCCGGGGGCGAAGACGAGCAGTACTTC. Translating it yields CASSPPGGEDEQYF. Together with reference TRBV18 and TRBJ2-7, the CDR3 gives the full variable domain: NAGVMQNPRHLVRRRGQEARLRCSPMKGHSHVYWYRQLPEEGLKFMVYLQKENIIDESGMPKERFSAEFPKEGPSILRIQQVVRGDSAAYFCASSPPGGEDEQYFGPGTRLTVT.

V is TRBV29-1 and J is TRBJ2-1; TRBD2 aligns across 11 bases. The CDR3 has 17 amino acids. V trimming: 3 bases; J trimming: 7 bases; junction bases outside the gene matches: 14. Germline CDR1 reads SQVTM; CDR2 reads ANQGSEA. CDR3 nucleotide sequence: TGCAGCGTTGATGGGCGGGTAGCGGGAGGGTGGGAAAATGAGCAGTTCTTC. It is translated as CSVDGRVAGGWENEQFF.

V usage is TRBV30 and J usage is TRBJ1-2, with 7 bases fitting TRBD1. Germline-derived CDR1 and CDR2 are GTSNPN and SVGIG (reference sequence). The CDR3 has 14 amino acids. V lost 5 bases and J lost 2; bases outside the gene matches: 8. CDR3 amino acids: CAWDPGQTNYGYTF. Written as DNA, the CDR3 is TGTGCCTGGGACCCGGGACAGACGAACTATGGCTACACCTTC.

This clone was counted once. J is TRBJ2-7 and V is TRBV7-7; 8 nucleotides agree with TRBD1. Trimming at V came to 1 base and at J to 2 bases, leaving 4 bases not matched to a gene. This CDR3 is 15 amino acids long. Germline-derived CDR1 and CDR2 are SSHAT and FNYEAQ (reference sequence). The DNA of the CDR3 is TGTGCCAGCAGCTTAGGGGACAGGTCCCCCTACGAGCAGTACTTC. It yields the protein CASSLGDRSPYEQYF.

CDR3 region: CASSLSDRGYGYTF. The CDR3 DNA sequence: TGTGCCAGCAGCTTATCCGACAGGGGGTATGGCTACACCTTC. The chain recombines TRBV7-9 with TRBJ1-2, with 9 bases lining up with TRBD1. The ends lost 2 bases at V and 5 bases at J; junction bases unmatched: 3. The CDR3 loop spans 14 amino acids. Germline V gene lookup returns CDR1 SEHNR and CDR2 FQNEAQ (reference sequence).

The chain uses TRBV6-5 and TRBJ2-1, with a possible D match to TRBD1 (6 bases). The CDR3 consists of 12 residues. Per germline, CDR1 MNHEY and CDR2 SVGAGI. V lost 6 bases to trimming and J lost 4 bases, with 7 bases between them. The CDR3, as DNA: TGTGCCAGCAGGGACAGTTACAATGAGCAGTTCTTC. It specifies CASRDSYNEQFF.

The rearrangement links TRBV28 to TRBJ1-3; D is uncertain. CDR1 is MDHEN, CDR2 SYDVKM, per germline. This CDR3 is 14 amino acids long. V lost 7 bases, J lost 7 bases, and 17 bases lay in between. CDR3 DNA: TGTGCCAGCATCCCTCACCCCGAAGGGAACACCATATATTTT. Encoded protein: CASIPHPEGNTIYF.

Of note for this clone: One end of the junction fails to match germline, which may point to a read error. The chain uses TRBV10-3 and TRBJ2-7, with D unresolved. CDR3 length: 13 amino acids. The germline V gene has CDR1 ENHRY and CDR2 SYGVKD. CDR3 sequence: CAISEFSSYEQYF. The DNA of the CDR3 is TGTGCCATCAGCGAGTTTAGCTCCTACGAGCAGTACTTC.

The chain combines TRBV5-6 with TRBJ1-1; the match to TRBD1 covers 11 bases. This CDR3 region has 14 residues. V lost 5 bases to trimming and J lost 4 bases; unmatched junction nucleotides: 4. Germline V lookup: CDR1 SGHDT, CDR2 YYEEEE. CDR3 amino acids: CASRWTGGGTEAFF. The DNA of the CDR3 is TGTGCCAGCAGATGGACAGGGGGCGGCACTGAAGCTTTCTTT. Full variable domain (rest looked up from reference TRBV5-6 and TRBJ1-1): DAGVTQSPTHLIKTRGQQVTLRCSPKSGHDTVSWYQQALGQGPQFIFQYYEEEERQRGNFPDRFSGHQFPNYSSELNVNALLLGDSALYLCASRWTGGGTEAFFGQGTRLTVV.

This rearrangement joins TRBV27 to TRBJ1-1, with D possibly being TRBD1 (5 bases). The V end lost 5 bases, the J end lost 11 bases, and 15 bases lay between the germline ends. The CDR3 loop spans 12 amino acids. Germline CDR1 is MNHEY and CDR2 is SMNVEV (reference sequence). The DNA for the CDR3 is TGTGCCAGCAGTGACTCAGGGATGTGGGCTTTCTTT. This sequence encodes CASSDSGMWAFF.

The chain recombines TRBV5-4 with TRBJ2-7; 11 nucleotides match TRBD2. The germline CDR1 and CDR2 sequences are SGHNT and YYREEE (reference sequence). V lost 1 base, J lost 9 bases, and 24 bases stayed unmatched. This CDR3 is built from 20 residues. This CDR3 is CASSLSRDRPGTSGLRGQYF. Here the CDR3 DNA reads TGTGCCAGCAGCTTGTCACGGGACAGACCAGGGACTAGCGGCTTGAGGGGGCAGTACTTC. The full variable domain, with the rest looked up from reference TRBV5-4 and TRBJ2-7, is ETGVTQSPTHLIKTRGQQVTLRCSSQSGHNTVSWYQQALGQGPQFIFQYYREEENGRGNFPPRFSGLQFPNYSSELNVNALELDDSALYLCASSLSRDRPGTSGLRGQYFGPGTRLTVT.

V usage is TRBV4-2 and J usage is TRBJ1-2; D is ambiguous. From germline, CDR1 is LGHNA and CDR2 YNFKEQ. CDR3 size: 15 residues. Trimming cost V 0 bases and J 1 base, with 9 bases left between them. CDR3 bases: TGTGCCAGCAGCCAAGATCTTTGGAGTAACTATGGCTACACCTTC. It codes for CASSQDLWSNYGYTF.

With regard to this clone: Different DNA sequences within this sample yield the same CDR3. The chain employs TRBV7-9 and TRBJ2-1; 15 bases fit TRBD2. This CDR3 region has 15 residues. Germline assignment: CDR1 SEHNR and CDR2 FQNEAQ (reference sequence). J gave up 7 bases and V 3 bases, and 1 base lay outside the gene matches. CDR3 sequence: CASSFGLAGGNEQFF. CDR3 DNA sequence: TGTGCCAGCAGCTTCGGACTAGCGGGAGGGAATGAGCAGTTCTTC. The whole variable domain, filled in from reference TRBV7-9 and TRBJ2-1, reads DTGVSQNPRHKITKRGQNVTFRCDPISEHNRLYWYRQTLGQGPEFLTYFQNEAQLEKSRLLSDRFSAERPKGSFSTLEIQRTEQGDSAMYLCASSFGLAGGNEQFFGPGTRLTVL.

CDR3 in amino acids: CASSLAVAGVVLGYEQYF. CDR3 nucleotide sequence: TGCGCCAGCAGCTTGGCGGTAGCGGGAGTGGTATTGGGCTACGAGCAGTACTTC. The chain links TRBV5-1 to TRBJ2-7; TRBD2 matches at 9 bases. The CDR3 runs to 18 residues. V lost 0 bases, J lost 3 bases, and 13 bases stayed unmatched. Germline loops: CDR1 SGHRS, CDR2 YFSETQ.

The chain is built from TRBV29-1 and TRBJ2-7; a possible D gene is TRBD1 (5 bases). The CDR3 loop spans 15 amino acids. CDR1 and CDR2 from the germline V gene are SQVTM and ANQGSEA. V was shortened by 0 bases and J by 3 bases, with 15 bases between the two germline ends. The CDR3 DNA reads TGCAGCGTTGAAGAGGGATTAGGGGTGAACTACGAGCAGTACTTC. Translating gives CSVEEGLGVNYEQYF.

This clone was counted a single time. The rearrangement uses TRBV5-1 and TRBJ2-5; tentative D call: TRBD1 (6 bases). CDR3 size: 16 residues. Germline CDR1 and CDR2: SGHRS and YFSETQ. V lost 2 bases and J lost 2, with 16 bases in between. Here the CDR3 reads CASSLKWDNPQETQYF. CDR3 DNA: TGCGCCAGCAGCTTAAAGTGGGACAACCCTCAAGAGACCCAGTACTTC.

V usage is TRBV15 and J usage is TRBJ1-2; the D is unclear. CDR1 is LNHNV, CDR2 YYDKDF, per germline (reference sequence). Trimming cost V 0 bases and J 8 bases, with 19 bases left between them. This CDR3 contains 16 residues. The CDR3 DNA reads TGTGCCACCAGCAGAGATCTCTCGAGTCCCCGGCACGGCTACACCTTC. This translates into CATSRDLSSPRHGYTF. Using reference TRBV15 and TRBJ1-2 for the parts outside the CDR3, the full variable domain is DAMVIQNPRYQVTQFGKPVTLSCSQTLNHNVMYWYQQKSSQAPKLLFHYYDKDFNNEADTPDNFQSRRPNTSFCFLDIRSPGLGDTAMYLCATSRDLSSPRHGYTFGSGTRLTVV.

This clone appeared a single time. V is TRBV7-9 and J is TRBJ2-5, with 11 bases fitting TRBD2. J lost 9 bases, V lost 3 bases, and 6 bases had no gene match. CDR1 and CDR2 from the germline V gene are SEHNR and FQNEAQ (reference sequence). This CDR3 has 14 residues. CDR3 DNA: TGTGCCAGCAGCTTGGGGGGACTAGCGGAGCCCCAGTACTTC. This gives the protein CASSLGGLAEPQYF.

V is TRBV6-5 and J is TRBJ2-1; no clear D. Germline lookup yields CDR1 MNHEY and CDR2 SVGAGI. CDR3 length: 13 amino acids. The V end was cut by 2 bases, the J end by 8 bases, with 10 bases between. CDR3 sequence: CASSYHPLHEQFF. CDR3 coding DNA: TGTGCCAGCAGTTACCACCCGCTGCATGAGCAGTTCTTC.

The genes are TRBV6-5 and TRBJ2-5, with 8 bases matching TRBD2. The CDR3 has 15 residues. With 6 bases clipped from V and 1 base from J, the junction kept 7 bases outside the gene matches. CDR1 and CDR2 (germline): MNHEY, SVGAGI. The CDR3 DNA reads TGTGCCAGCAGCCCGACTAGCGCCCGCCAAGAGACCCAGTACTTC. Its translation is CASSPTSARQETQYF.

Concerning this clone itself: Within the sample, other DNA sequences also encode this same CDR3. Here the CDR3 reads CATSRDRSYEQYF. The DNA of the CDR3 is TGTGCCACCAGCAGAGACCGTTCATACGAGCAGTACTTC. The J gene is TRBJ2-7, the V gene TRBV15; D unclear. Germline values: CDR1 LNHNV, CDR2 YYDKDF (reference sequence). Deletions cut 0 bases from V and 4 bases from J, with 7 bases between. The CDR3 loop spans 13 amino acids.

V and J are TRBV29-1 and TRBJ2-1; 11 bases are a match to TRBD2. In germline, CDR1 is SQVTM, CDR2 ANQGSEA. The CDR3 spans 14 residues. V gave up 3 bases and J gave up 8 bases; unmatched junction bases: 6. The CDR3 here is CSVDVLAGEDEQFF. The CDR3, as DNA: TGCAGCGTTGATGTACTAGCGGGAGAAGATGAGCAGTTCTTC.